The rows below give T cell receptor beta chains drawn from one sample of a study of shared clonotypes between healthy human individuals. Measured with immunoSEQ multiplex PCR; TCRdb has only the in-frame clones, and not every one. The sample contains roughly 850,000 clones, about 96% of which appear only once. The source material was naive CD8+ T cells sorted from blood. Every receptor here comes from a young man in good health. The CDR3 runs from the conserved cysteine through the conserved F or W. A D gene is named only where the DNA matches it firmly. A row's size may be missing; if present it is once, few, many or a size class.

d_call j_call v_call clone_size cdr3_nt cdr3_aa
- TRBJ2-2 TRBV5-4 - TGTGCCAGCAGCCAAGACACCGGGGAGCTGTTTTTT CASSQDTGELFF
- TRBJ2-7 TRBV29-1 - TGCAGCGTGCGGGTCAGGGTAACCTACGAGCAGTACTTC CSVRVRVTYEQYF
- TRBJ2-2 TRBV5-6 - TGTGCCAGCAGCTTGGTATGGGGCACCGGGGAGCTGTTTTTT CASSLVWGTGELFF
TRBD2 TRBJ2-3 TRBV27 - TGTGCCAGCAGTTCCCGGGGGGGATTCACAGATACGCAGTATTTT CASSSRGGFTDTQYF
- TRBJ1-4 TRBV15 once TGTGCCACCAGCCAAGACCCCGGGAGTGAAAAACTGTTTTTT CATSQDPGSEKLFF
TRBD2 TRBJ2-5 TRBV29-1 - TGCAGCGTTTTCGGGAGGGGAGAGACCCAGTACTTC CSVFGRGETQYF
TRBD2 TRBJ2-5 TRBV6-5 - TGTGCCAGCAGTTACAGCGCGGGACTAGCGCTCGAGACCCAGTACTTC CASSYSAGLALETQYF
- TRBJ2-7 TRBV11-2 - TGTGCCAGCAGCTTCGAGAGCGTAGGGCAGTACTTC CASSFESVGQYF
- TRBJ2-1 TRBV5-6 - TGTGCCAGCAGCTCACAGGGCTATGAGCAGTTCTTC CASSSQGYEQFF
TRBD1 TRBJ2-1 TRBV6-5 - TGTGCCAGCAGTCGCCCCGGGACAGGGGACAATGAGCAGTTCTTC CASSRPGTGDNEQFF
- TRBJ2-5 TRBV9 - TGTGCCAGCAGCCCTGAGGGAGAGACCCAGTACTTC CASSPEGETQYF
- TRBJ2-1 TRBV19 once TGTGCCAGTAGTATCCTATGGGGGGAGGCCGGGTTCTACAATGAGCAGTTCTTC CASSILWGEAGFYNEQFF
TRBD1 TRBJ1-1 TRBV19 - TGTGCCAGTAGCCCACAGTGGGACAGGGTGAACACTGAAGCTTTCTTT CASSPQWDRVNTEAFF
- TRBJ2-1 TRBV27 - TGTGCCAGCCGACGAGGCGCAGAGTCCTACAATGAGCAGTTCTTC CASRRGAESYNEQFF
- TRBJ1-1 TRBV7-9 - TGTGCCAGCAGCCTAGAGACAGGATTGGACACTGAAGCTTTCTTT CASSLETGLDTEAFF
TRBD1 TRBJ1-1 TRBV27 once TGTGCCAGCCGATCCACCGGACAGGGTGTCACTGAAGCTTTCTTT CASRSTGQGVTEAFF
TRBD1 TRBJ1-1 TRBV14 - TGTGCCAGCAGCCAGGCGGGACAGGGCGAGCGGCTCTTT CASSQAGQGERLF
- TRBJ1-5 TRBV7-9 - TGTGCCAGCAGCCCAGTGGCAGTGGGACAGCCCCAGCATTTT CASSPVAVGQPQHF
TRBD1 TRBJ2-3 TRBV4-3 - TGCGCCAGCAGCCAAGTGGACAGGGGAACAGATACGCAGTATTTT CASSQVDRGTDTQYF
- TRBJ2-7 TRBV14 - TGTGCCAGCAGCCCGGACAGTCCCGTCTGGGAGCAGTACTTC CASSPDSPVWEQYF
- TRBJ1-2 TRBV10-3 - TGTGCCATCAGTGAGTTATCCCGCAGTGAAACCTATGGCTACACCTTC CAISELSRSETYGYTF
TRBD2 TRBJ2-7 TRBV7-6 few TGTGCCAGCAGCTTAGAACTAGCGGGAGCATACGAGCAGTACTTC CASSLELAGAYEQYF
TRBD1 TRBJ1-2 TRBV27 - TGTGCCAGCACGTCGACAGGGGGCCATGGCTATGGCTACACCTTC CASTSTGGHGYGYTF
TRBD2 TRBJ2-1 TRBV14 - TGTGCCAGCAGACCGACTAGCGGGACCCCCAATGAGCAGTTCTTC CASRPTSGTPNEQFF
TRBD2 TRBJ2-7 TRBV6-4 - TGTGCCAGCATCATGATCCTCGGGCGAGGGACGGGAGGGCCAAGCGAGCAGTACTTC CASIMILGRGTGGPSEQYF
TRBD2 TRBJ2-7 TRBV7-9 - TGTGCCAGCAGCCCGATGGGGAGCGGGGGGCCGGGATACGAGCAGTACTTC CASSPMGSGGPGYEQYF
- TRBJ2-7 TRBV7-9 - TGTGCCAGCAGCCCCAAAGCCAGCTCCTACGAGCAGTACTTC CASSPKASSYEQYF